The sequence of this TCR beta chain was determined in a study of early T cells in non-severe SARS-CoV-2 infection. The CDR3 is 13 amino acids. V shed 1 base and J shed 6 bases, with 9 bases lying between them. Germline V lookup: CDR1 SGHTA, CDR2 FQGNSA. TCRdb re-derived calls from the 5' RACE reads in MiXCR, one entry per CDR3 protein. Seen here are roughly 66,000 distinct CDR3 sequences, 9.1% observed once, and the top ten hold roughly 3%. At least ten counts were recorded for this clonotype. This receptor was identified in an adult who was a healthcare worker with PCR-confirmed SARS-CoV-2 infection or an uninfected control (not recorded which). The gene calls are TRBV7-2 and TRBJ2-5; D may be TRBD1 or TRBD2 (5 bases each). The sequencing sample was made of whole blood. The CDR3 region is CASSLDRGQTQYF. Here the CDR3 DNA reads TGTGCCAGCAGCTTAGATCGGGGCCAGACCCAGTACTTC.